These 31 T cell receptor beta chains came from one sample sequenced in a study of graft-versus-host responses after intestinal transplantation. The repertoire was sequenced with immunoSEQ multiplex PCR; TCRdb's copy has only in-frame clones and lacks some. This table holds roughly 6,700 clones, approximately 91% found once. Here the sequenced sample was PBMCs, taken around 88 days after transplant. Receptors were obtained from a human patient who received an intestinal transplant, so some T cells may come from the graft donor.

The gene calls are TRBV5-4 and TRBJ2-2; maybe TRBD1 (6 bases). Germline assignment: CDR1 SGHNT and CDR2 YYREEE (reference sequence). The ends were cut back, 2 bases at V and 6 bases at J, with 8 bases in the middle. The CDR3 runs 13 residues. The chain's CDR3 is CASSLQGAGELFF. The CDR3 nucleotides are TGTGCCAGCAGCTTACAGGGAGCCGGGGAGCTGTTTTTT. Based on the CDR3 plus reference TRBV5-4 and TRBJ2-2, the full variable domain is ETGVTQSPTHLIKTRGQQVTLRCSSQSGHNTVSWYQQALGQGPQFIFQYYREEENGRGNFPPRFSGLQFPNYSSELNVNALELDDSALYLCASSLQGAGELFFGEGSRLTVL.

This sequence joins TRBV9 and TRBJ1-5; D ambiguous. This CDR3 region has 15 residues. V was clipped by 3 bases and J by 6 bases, with 16 bases between them. Germline V CDR1 and CDR2: SGDLS, YYNGEE. The CDR3 nucleotides are TGTGCCAGCAGCGCCGATGGTAGGGCAACTCAGCCCCAGCATTTT. Translated, it gives CASSADGRATQPQHF.

The J gene is TRBJ1-1, the V gene TRBV6-1; 8 positions agree with TRBD1. V dropped 5 bases and J dropped 0; count of bases not matched to a gene: 5. Germline V gene sequence: CDR1 MNHNS, CDR2 SASEGT. The CDR3 spans 15 residues. The CDR3 DNA follows: TGTGCCAGCAGTAAAAGACAGGGGTTGAACACTGAAGCTTTCTTT. Residues: CASSKRQGLNTEAFF.

The chain couples TRBV27 to TRBJ2-2; D uncertain. In germline, CDR1 is MNHEY, CDR2 SMNVEV (reference sequence). V was trimmed by 4 bases and J by 10 bases, leaving 7 bases between them. This CDR3 is 11 amino acids long. The CDR3 bases are TGTGCCAGCAGTTCTTTCGAGGAGCTGTTTTTT. Translation gives CASSSFEELFF.

This clone turned up a few times. The chain recombines TRBV13 with TRBJ2-2; perhaps TRBD1 as D (6 bases). The CDR3 is 12 residues long. Trimming pared 8 bases from V and 4 bases from J, leaving 8 bases between. Germline V gives CDR1 PRHDT, CDR2 FYEKMQ (reference sequence). The CDR3 spells CASDRRTGELFF. DNA of the CDR3: TGTGCCAGCGACAGGCGCACCGGGGAGCTGTTTTTT.

J is TRBJ1-5 and V is TRBV5-1; D uncertain. Germline-derived CDR1 and CDR2 are SGHRS and YFSETQ. The CDR3 is 15 residues long. V was trimmed by 0 bases and J by 5 bases, leaving 12 bases between them. CDR3 protein: CASSLGQRADQPQHF. The CDR3 DNA reads TGCGCCAGCAGCTTGGGCCAGCGAGCGGATCAGCCCCAGCATTTT.

The V gene is TRBV10-3, the J gene TRBJ2-3; 7 bases map to TRBD1. V shed 7 bases, J shed 0 bases, and the junction held 7 bases outside the gene matches. This CDR3 spans 15 amino acids. Germline V lookup: CDR1 ENHRY, CDR2 SYGVKD. CDR3: CAITPDRISTDTQYF. The CDR3 DNA is TGTGCCATCACTCCGGACAGGATTAGCACAGATACGCAGTATTTT.

This chain joins TRBV18 and TRBJ2-7; 10 nucleotides agree with TRBD1. Trimming removed 3 bases from V and 5 bases from J; junction bases left unmatched: 1. The V gene's germline CDR1 is KGHSH and CDR2 LQKENI. This CDR3 comprises 13 residues. CDR3 bases: TGTGCCAGCTCACCGACAGGGGGCGACGAGCAGTACGTC. It specifies CASSPTGGDEQYV.

The V call is TRBV7-8, the J call TRBJ2-7; no definite D call. The V gene's germline CDR1 is SGHVS and CDR2 FQNEAQ. The germline V and J ends were trimmed by 5 bases and 2 bases, with 13 bases remaining between them. The CDR3 is made up of 14 amino acids. The CDR3, as DNA: TGTGCCAGCAGCCTCAAAGACCCTACCTACGAGCAGTACTTC. This translates into CASSLKDPTYEQYF.

The rearrangement uses TRBV11-2 and TRBJ1-3, with D perhaps TRBD1 (5 bases). This CDR3 is built from 14 residues. Trimming removed 0 bases at V and 4 bases at J, with 7 bases between. Germline CDR1 and CDR2: SGHAT and FQNNGV. CDR3 protein: CASSLDRAGNTIYF. The CDR3 DNA sequence: TGTGCCAGCAGCTTAGACAGGGCAGGAAACACCATATATTTT.

This chain connects TRBV7-2 to TRBJ2-7, with D tentatively TRBD1 (5 bases). The CDR3 contains 14 residues. Between the trimmed V and J ends, which lost 3 bases and 1 base, there was a span of 10 bases. The germline gives CDR1 SGHTA, CDR2 FQGNSA. The chain's CDR3 is CASSLDNLSYEQYF. The CDR3 nucleotides are TGTGCCAGCAGCTTGGACAACCTATCCTACGAGCAGTACTTC.

The rearrangement joins TRBV4-1 to TRBJ2-3; tentative D call: TRBD2 (5 bases). The V end lost 1 base, the J end lost 2 bases, and 16 bases lay between the germline ends. Germline CDR1 is MGHRA and CDR2 is YSYEKL. The CDR3 is made up of 17 amino acids. The CDR3 region has the DNA TGCGCCAGCAGCCAAGTTTCTAGCAGGTTTGTCACAGATACGCAGTATTTT. Translating it yields CASSQVSSRFVTDTQYF.

The chain employs TRBV6-1 and TRBJ2-1; possibly TRBD1 for D (5 bases). The CDR3 sequence is 15 residues long. With 1 base removed from V and 0 bases from J, the gap between germline ends came to 7 bases. Per the germline V gene, CDR1 is MNHNS and CDR2 is SASEGT. CDR3 sequence reads: CASSEGGVSYNEQFF. The CDR3 DNA reads TGTGCCAGCAGTGAAGGGGGCGTCTCCTACAATGAGCAGTTCTTC.

This clone has only a few counts. The V gene is TRBV5-6, the J gene TRBJ2-7; TRBD1 is a possible D gene (5 bases). Germline V gene lookup returns CDR1 SGHDT and CDR2 YYEEEE. The CDR3 is made up of 14 amino acids. With 4 bases removed from V and 0 bases from J, the gap between germline ends came to 11 bases. CDR3 residues: CASSSPDSSYEQYF. For the CDR3, the DNA is TGTGCCAGCAGCAGCCCCGACAGCTCCTACGAGCAGTACTTC.

The chain is built from TRBV25-1 and TRBJ1-4; D remains unclear. Trimming removed 1 base at V and 7 bases at J, with 16 bases between. The CDR3 is made up of 16 amino acids. Germline assignment: CDR1 MGHDK and CDR2 SYGVNS. CDR3 region: CASSEFKGVKGEKLFF. CDR3 sequence (DNA): TGTGCCAGCAGTGAATTCAAGGGAGTGAAAGGTGAAAAACTGTTTTTT.

The gene calls are TRBV9 and TRBJ2-1; 11 bases align to TRBD2. Germline V gives CDR1 SGDLS, CDR2 YYNGEE. After removal of 4 bases from V and 5 bases from J, the junction contained 8 bases not matched to a gene. The CDR3 runs 16 residues. The CDR3 loop reads CASSPITSGSHNEQFF. CDR3 nucleotides: TGTGCCAGCAGCCCCATTACTAGCGGGAGTCACAATGAGCAGTTCTTC.

The chain is built from TRBV10-2 and TRBJ1-2, with D possibly matching TRBD1 (5 bases). CDR1 is WSHSY, CDR2 SAAADI, per germline. V was cut by 7 bases and J by 6 bases, with 18 bases left in between. The CDR3 runs 14 residues. CDR3 in DNA: TGCGCCAGCACCGAGGGTAGGGGAGGGGATGGCTACACCTTC. Translated: CASTEGRGGDGYTF.

The chain combines TRBV27 with TRBJ1-1; tentative D call: TRBD1 (5 bases). With 2 bases removed from V and 1 base from J, the gap between germline ends came to 11 bases. Per the germline V gene, CDR1 is MNHEY and CDR2 is SMNVEV (reference sequence). The CDR3 length is 15 residues. CDR3 bases: TGTGCCAGCAGTTTACCAGGGAAGGGGAACACTGAAGCTTTCTTT. Translation: CASSLPGKGNTEAFF.

The chain combines TRBV6-6 with TRBJ2-3; 12 bases line up with TRBD2. The germline V gene has CDR1 MNHNY and CDR2 SVGAGI (reference sequence). The CDR3 is 14 amino acids. V lost 7 bases and J lost 4; bases outside the gene matches: 3. Written as DNA, the CDR3 is TGTGCCAGCACGCGACTAGCGGGAGCAGATACGCAGTATTTT. Its protein product is CASTRLAGADTQYF.

This chain uses TRBV6-1 with TRBJ2-7; D is unclear. Germline values: CDR1 MNHNS, CDR2 SASEGT. The CDR3 totals 14 residues. Between the trimmed V and J ends, which lost 2 bases and 7 bases, there was a span of 15 bases. CDR3 in DNA: TGTGCCAGCAGTGAATCGCGGCAAAAAATGGAGCAGTACGTC. Translation gives CASSESRQKMEQYV.

The chain carries TRBV7-9 and TRBJ1-1; D ambiguous. This CDR3 comprises 14 residues. The ends were cut back, 0 bases at V and 3 bases at J, with 8 bases in the middle. In germline, CDR1 is SEHNR, CDR2 FQNEAQ (reference sequence). In nucleotides, the CDR3 is TGTGCCAGCAGCTTAGCGCGGATTGACACTGAAGCTTTCTTT. Protein: CASSLARIDTEAFF.

The chain combines TRBV4-2 with TRBJ2-7; D ambiguous. The CDR3 is 12 amino acids. V lost 4 bases and J lost 2, with 6 bases in between. The V gene's germline CDR1 is LGHNA and CDR2 YNFKEQ. The CDR3 DNA sequence: TGTGCCAGCAGCCGCCAACCCTACGAGCAGTACTTC. Its protein is CASSRQPYEQYF.

The chain is built from TRBV7-2 and TRBJ1-2, with 8 bases identical to TRBD1. V dropped 5 bases and J dropped 4; count of bases not matched to a gene: 9. The germline V gene encodes CDR1 SGHTA and CDR2 FQGNSA. The CDR3 length is 15 residues. The CDR3 nucleotides are TGTGCCAGCAGCCCCCGGACAGGGTGGGGCTATGGCTACACCTTC. Translated, it gives CASSPRTGWGYGYTF.

The chain uses TRBV5-1 and TRBJ2-5; perhaps TRBD2 as D (5 bases). The CDR3 runs to 14 residues. Per germline, CDR1 SGHRS and CDR2 YFSETQ. Trimming pared 5 bases from V and 4 bases from J, leaving 15 bases between. As DNA, the CDR3 is TGCGCCAGCAGGCAAGCCCGGGGTCTAGAGACCCAGTACTTC. As protein: CASRQARGLETQYF.

Notes on this clone: At one end, the junction sequence differs from germline, possibly due to a read error. Other nucleotide sequences from this sample produce the same CDR3. The V gene is TRBV19, the J gene TRBJ1-1; no firm D call. The CDR3 has 13 residues. Germline V lookup: CDR1 LNHDA, CDR2 SQIVND (reference sequence). CDR3 DNA: TGTGCCAGTAGTATCCGGTGGAACACTGAAGCCTTCTTT. Protein: CASSIRWNTEAFF.

This clone was found once. The DNA for the CDR3 is TGTGCCAGCAGCTTGAGGTCACTAGCGGGAGGGCCCTCCTACAATGAGCAGTTCTTC. Protein product: CASSLRSLAGGPSYNEQFF. The chain links TRBV5-4 to TRBJ2-1, with 13 bases matching TRBD2. CDR3 length: 19 amino acids. With 1 base clipped from V and 0 bases from J, the junction kept 7 bases outside the gene matches. Germline CDR1 SGHNT, CDR2 YYREEE (reference sequence).

This chain links TRBV21-1 with TRBJ2-7; the tabulated D call, TRBD2, remains unverified against the DNA. TRBV21-1 is a pseudogene segment. This CDR3 region has 19 residues. Here the CDR3 reads CASSKVTSGGPGVNYEQYV. The CDR3, as DNA: TGTGCCAGCAGCAAAGTTACTAGCGGGGGTCCCGGGGTTAACTACGAGCAGTACGTC.

CDR3 DNA: TGTGCCAGCAGCTCCGTCCCGGGGGAGCTGTTTTTT. The encoded protein is CASSSVPGELFF. The J gene is TRBJ2-2, the V gene TRBV5-4; D is unresolved. V shed 3 bases and J shed 8 bases, with 8 bases lying between them. The CDR3 length is 12 residues. From germline, CDR1 is SGHNT and CDR2 YYREEE (reference sequence).

The V and J genes are TRBV6-6 and TRBJ2-1; D perhaps matches TRBD1 (5 bases). V was clipped by 6 bases and J by 5 bases, with 14 bases between them. CDR3 length equals 14 residues. Germline V gene data show CDR1 as MNHNY and CDR2 as SVGAGI (reference sequence). CDR3 DNA: TGTGCCAGCAGCCACGACAGATCCCACAATGAGCAGTTCTTC. It translates to CASSHDRSHNEQFF.

In nucleotides, the CDR3 is TGTGCCAGCAGTTACCGATCCGGGACAGGTACCTACGAGCAGTACTTC. It encodes CASSYRSGTGTYEQYF. The chain carries TRBV6-5 and TRBJ2-7; 8 bases match TRBD1. Losses at the gene ends were 2 bases for V and 2 bases for J; bases not matched to a gene: 8. Germline V gene sequence: CDR1 MNHEY, CDR2 SVGAGI. CDR3 size: 16 residues.

The gene calls are TRBV18 and TRBJ2-1, with 7 nucleotides matching TRBD2. The CDR3 contains 16 residues. CDR1 and CDR2 from the germline V gene are KGHSH and LQKENI. V lost 4 bases, J lost 7 bases, and 13 bases stayed unmatched. The CDR3 nucleotides read TGTGCCAGCTCACTCTTATGGCGGGAGCGGAATAATGAGCAGTTCTTC. Translating gives CASSLLWRERNNEQFF.